The next 20 T cell receptor beta chains were all read from a single sample in a study of cytomegalovirus exposure and HLA in healthy donors. The PCR made use of 60 Vbeta and 13 Jbeta primers. The repertoire was sequenced with immunoSEQ multiplex PCR; TCRdb's copy has only in-frame clones and lacks some. This sample has about 160,000 clones; under 80% occur once, and the top ten carry around 2.1%. Specimen: PBMCs. The receptors derive from a female donor in good health and CMV-seronegative.

This chain links TRBV7-6 with TRBJ2-2, with D possibly being TRBD2 (5 bases). Trimming stripped 1 base from V and 1 base from J, with 10 bases between. This CDR3 has 16 amino acids. CDR1 SGHVS and CDR2 FNYEAQ come from the germline V gene. The CDR3 spells CASSLDVGGNTGELFF. CDR3 nucleotides: TGTGCCAGCAGCTTAGATGTCGGAGGGAACACCGGGGAGCTGTTTTTT.

The chain couples TRBV2 to TRBJ2-1, with 10 bases identical to TRBD1. Germline CDR1 is SNHLY and CDR2 is FYNNEI. Trimming took 2 bases from V and 8 from J; bases not matched to a gene: 9. This CDR3 has 16 amino acids. DNA for the CDR3: TGTGCCAGCAGTGAAATGGGACAGGGGAAGTACGATGAGCAGTTCTTC. Amino acid sequence: CASSEMGQGKYDEQFF.

This chain links TRBV19 with TRBJ1-1, with D possibly matching TRBD1 (5 bases). Germline V gene sequence: CDR1 LNHDA, CDR2 SQIVND (reference sequence). Deletions cut 6 bases from V and 4 bases from J, with 15 bases between. This CDR3 is built from 14 residues. The CDR3 region is CASSAGPRSTEAFF. The CDR3 nucleotides are TGTGCCAGTAGCGCGGGGCCCCGTAGCACTGAAGCTTTCTTT.

This sequence joins TRBV30 and TRBJ1-4; D unresolved. The CDR3 has 16 residues. CDR1 is GTSNPN and CDR2 is SVGIG in the germline V gene (reference sequence). Trimming shortened V by 5 bases and J by 0 bases, and 16 bases separated the two germline ends. As DNA, the CDR3 is TGTGCCTGGCTACCCGGTGCGGCTGCAACTAATGAAAAACTGTTTTTT. Encoded protein: CAWLPGAAATNEKLFF.

The V gene is TRBV7-6, the J gene TRBJ2-2, with 11 bases fitting TRBD2. The CDR3 covers 15 residues. Germline V gives CDR1 SGHVS, CDR2 FNYEAQ. The V and J ends lost 3 bases and 7 bases, in that order; junction bases with no gene match: 4. The CDR3 coding sequence is TGTGCCAGCAGCTTCCCCGGGACTAGCGGCGGGGAGCTGTTTTTT. Translated, it gives CASSFPGTSGGELFF.

This sequence joins TRBV27 and TRBJ2-5; D might be TRBD2 (6 bases). The length of the CDR3 is 12 residues. Germline CDR1 MNHEY, CDR2 SMNVEV (reference sequence). V lost 8 bases and J lost 11, with 18 bases in between. The CDR3 is CASAGGRGEQYF. Here the CDR3 DNA reads TGTGCCAGCGCCGGGGGTCGAGGGGAGCAGTACTTC.

The chain recombines TRBV7-2 with TRBJ1-1; no clear D. V was cut by 4 bases and J by 5 bases, with 11 bases left in between. The CDR3 is made up of 13 amino acids. Germline loops: CDR1 SGHTA, CDR2 FQGNSA. The CDR3 DNA is TGTGCCAGCAGCTCCGGAGGGAGAACTGAAGCTTTCTTT. Its protein product is CASSSGGRTEAFF.

The chain links TRBV27 to TRBJ2-3, with D possibly matching TRBD2 (6 bases). This CDR3 comprises 15 residues. Trimming removed 2 bases from V and 1 base from J, with 10 bases in between. The germline V gene encodes CDR1 MNHEY and CDR2 SMNVEV (reference sequence). The CDR3 spells CASSLKRVGTDTQYF. The CDR3 DNA reads TGTGCCAGCAGTTTAAAGCGGGTTGGCACAGATACGCAGTATTTT.

V is TRBV6-6 and J is TRBJ1-2, with D maybe TRBD1 (5 bases). From germline, CDR1 is MNHNY and CDR2 SVGAGI (reference sequence). The CDR3 consists of 14 residues. With 5 bases removed from V and 6 bases from J, the gap between germline ends came to 16 bases. The CDR3: CASSRGGGVDGYTF. The CDR3 DNA is TGTGCCAGCAGTCGGGGGGGAGGCGTCGATGGCTACACCTTC.

The rearrangement links TRBV5-5 to TRBJ1-5; 10 nucleotides agree with TRBD1. V dropped 2 bases and J dropped 5; count of bases not matched to a gene: 4. The CDR3 is 15 residues long. CDR1 and CDR2 (germline): SGHKS, YYEKEE (reference sequence). The CDR3 is CASSFGTGDYQPQHF. CDR3 bases: TGTGCCAGCAGCTTCGGGACAGGGGACTATCAGCCCCAGCATTTT.

The chain couples TRBV2 to TRBJ2-3, with D tentatively TRBD2 (6 bases). Germline CDR1 and CDR2: SNHLY and FYNNEI. The CDR3 consists of 14 residues. V was clipped by 1 base and J by 1 base, with 6 bases between them. CDR3 loop: CASSEGGGTDTQYF. The CDR3 DNA is TGTGCCAGCAGTGAAGGCGGGGGCACAGATACGCAGTATTTT.

The chain is built from TRBV5-1 and TRBJ2-1; TRBD2 matches 14 bases. In germline, CDR1 is SGHRS, CDR2 YFSETQ. The CDR3 has 16 residues. V dropped 4 bases and J dropped 12; count of bases not matched to a gene: 12. The CDR3 loop is CASSQTRTSGRLGQFF. The DNA of the CDR3 is TGCGCCAGCAGCCAGACTAGGACTAGCGGGAGGCTCGGGCAGTTCTTC.

The chain has TRBV6-1 and TRBJ2-3; D is unresolved. This CDR3 is built from 17 residues. V was pared by 0 bases and J by 0 bases, with 13 bases between. The germline V gene has CDR1 MNHNS and CDR2 SASEGT. In DNA, the CDR3 is TGTGCCAGCAGTGAAGCGCTAGGAACTCGAAGCACAGATACGCAGTATTTT. It specifies CASSEALGTRSTDTQYF.

The chain combines TRBV18 with TRBJ2-1; possible D gene TRBD1, 5 bases. The CDR3 totals 14 residues. CDR1 is KGHSH, CDR2 LQKENI, per germline. Trimming shortened V by 3 bases and J by 7 bases, and 13 bases separated the two germline ends. This CDR3 reads CASSPDSFLNEQFF. CDR3 coding DNA: TGTGCCAGCTCACCTGACAGTTTTCTGAATGAGCAGTTCTTC.

The chain links TRBV18 to TRBJ1-1; weak D call: TRBD1 (5 bases). CDR3 size: 14 residues. V was cut by 2 bases and J by 5 bases, with 12 bases left in between. The germline gives CDR1 KGHSH, CDR2 LQKENI. This chain's CDR3 is CASSPGGGKTEAFF. In DNA, the CDR3 is TGTGCCAGCTCACCAGGGGGGGGAAAAACTGAAGCTTTCTTT. The full variable domain, in which reference TRBV18 and TRBJ1-1 provide the parts outside the CDR3, is NAGVMQNPRHLVRRRGQEARLRCSPMKGHSHVYWYRQLPEEGLKFMVYLQKENIIDESGMPKERFSAEFPKEGPSILRIQQVVRGDSAAYFCASSPGGGKTEAFFGQGTRLTVV.

This clone showed up just a few times. J is TRBJ1-2 and V is TRBV19, with 7 bases matching TRBD1. J lost 7 bases, V lost 7 bases, and 12 bases had no gene match. The V gene's germline CDR1 is LNHDA and CDR2 SQIVND (reference sequence). The CDR3 is 14 residues long. The CDR3 DNA reads TGTGCCAGTACCCCAGTCGAGGGGGCGCGTGGCTACACCTTC. It codes for CASTPVEGARGYTF. The complete variable domain, with remaining parts taken from reference TRBV19 and TRBJ1-2, reads DGGITQSPKYLFRKEGQNVTLSCEQNLNHDAMYWYRQDPGQGLRLIYYSQIVNDFQKGDIAEGYSVSREKKESFPLTVTSAQKNPTAFYLCASTPVEGARGYTFGSGTRLTVV.

The chain carries TRBV19 and TRBJ2-2, with 9 bases that match TRBD1. The germline gives CDR1 LNHDA, CDR2 SQIVND (reference sequence). The CDR3 has 15 residues. V lost 1 base, J lost 5 bases, and 2 bases stayed unmatched. CDR3 in DNA: TGTGCCAGTAGTATAGGGGACAGGGCGACCGGGGAGCTGTTTTTT. Its translation: CASSIGDRATGELFF.

The chain is built from TRBV27 and TRBJ1-2; TRBD1 aligns across 9 bases. Germline-derived CDR1 and CDR2 are MNHEY and SMNVEV (reference sequence). The CDR3 contains 13 residues. V gave up 5 bases and J gave up 4 bases; unmatched junction bases: 2. CDR3 bases: TGTGCCAGCAGTAACAGGGGGCCCTATGGCTACACCTTC. It codes for CASSNRGPYGYTF.

This chain uses TRBV5-1 with TRBJ1-4; a weak D match, TRBD1 (6 bases). Trimming shortened V by 3 bases and J by 4 bases, and 13 bases separated the two germline ends. CDR3 length equals 15 residues. CDR1 is SGHRS, CDR2 YFSETQ, per germline. CDR3 protein: CASSSTGWGNEKLFF. Written as DNA, the CDR3 is TGCGCCAGCAGCTCTACAGGGTGGGGTAATGAAAAACTGTTTTTT.

The J gene is TRBJ2-7, the V gene TRBV7-9; D not resolved. Germline CDR1 SEHNR, CDR2 FQNEAQ (reference sequence). Trimming removed 2 bases from V and 3 bases from J, with 8 bases in between. The CDR3 has 13 residues. This chain's CDR3 is CASSLIPSYEQYF. In DNA, the CDR3 is TGTGCCAGCAGCTTAATTCCGAGCTACGAGCAGTACTTC.